This T cell receptor (beta chain) was found in a study of blood T cell repertoires in COVID-19. Study background: Nucleic acid was either cDNA or gDNA, and it came from T cells, B-cell-depleted T cells, or PBMCs.

Study processing details: By means of reference gene primer amplification, nucleated cell counts were estimated. Measured with immunoSEQ multiplex PCR; TCRdb has only the in-frame clones, and not every one. V and J calls and clone size come straight from that table; D and trimming were deduced from the DNA. Of approximately 470,000 clones listed, roughly nine tenths are singletons. The CDR3 totals 14 residues. Per the germline V gene, CDR1 is SNHLY and CDR2 is FYNNEI. Trimming removed 2 bases from V and 3 bases from J, with 10 bases in between. Enrolled through a virtual design, the participants were between roughly 18 and 95 years of age and came from some 25 US areas. Donors were grouped by their self-reported clinical history.

The clonotype comes from a young woman who had recovered from COVID-19. The sequenced sample consisted of PBMCs or T cells enriched from blood (not recorded which). The rearrangement uses TRBV2 and TRBJ1-2, with a tentative D call TRBD1 (5 bases). The CDR3 DNA reads as TGTGCCAGCAGTGAACAGGGCTTCGACTATGGCTACACCTTC. Amino acids: CASSEQGFDYGYTF.